This paragraph covers one TCR beta chain sequence. In Seattle, patients joined the study during active infection and were tracked longitudinally. The sample originates from a study of blood T cell repertoires in COVID-19. On the study more broadly: Some COVID-19 samples were acute and others convalescent; all came from the United States, Italy and Spain. In each case, the material was cDNA or gDNA derived from T cells, B-cell-depleted T cells, or PBMCs.

Germline CDR1 SGHDT, CDR2 YYEEEE. The V end was cut by 4 bases, the J end by 3 bases, with 20 bases between. The CDR3 totals 16 residues. Repertoires were generated with immunoSEQ multiplex PCR, while TCRdb's copy carries only in-frame clones and drops some. This sample has 80,000 to 100,000 clones; around 90% occur once, and the top ten carry 4.2%. The source material was peripheral blood. This receptor was identified in a human donor with COVID-19, enrolled during active disease. The donor label of this sample is uncertain. The chain couples TRBV5-6 to TRBJ2-7; TRBD1 might be the D (7 bases). The CDR3 DNA reads as TGTGCCAGCAGCGAACAGACAGGGAGGTGGGACTACGAGCAGTACTTC. Its translation is CASSEQTGRWDYEQYF.